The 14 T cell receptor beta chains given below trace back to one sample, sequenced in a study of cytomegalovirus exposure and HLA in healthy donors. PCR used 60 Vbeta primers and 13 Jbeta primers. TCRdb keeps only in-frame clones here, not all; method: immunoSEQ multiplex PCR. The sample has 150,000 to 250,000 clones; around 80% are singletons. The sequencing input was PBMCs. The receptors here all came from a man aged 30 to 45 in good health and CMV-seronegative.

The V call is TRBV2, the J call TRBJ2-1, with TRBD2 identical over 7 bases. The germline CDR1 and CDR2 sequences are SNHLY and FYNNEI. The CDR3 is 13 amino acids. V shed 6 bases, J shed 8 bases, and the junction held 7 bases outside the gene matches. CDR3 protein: CASRGAGRHEQFF. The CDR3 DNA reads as TGTGCCAGCAGGGGAGCGGGACGACATGAGCAGTTCTTC.

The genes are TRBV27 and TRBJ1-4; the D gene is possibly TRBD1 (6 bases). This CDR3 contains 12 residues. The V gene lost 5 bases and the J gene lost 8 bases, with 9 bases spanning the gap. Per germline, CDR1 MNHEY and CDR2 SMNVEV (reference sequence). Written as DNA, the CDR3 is TGTGCCAGCAGTACAGGGCAGGAAAAACTGTTTTTT. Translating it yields CASSTGQEKLFF.

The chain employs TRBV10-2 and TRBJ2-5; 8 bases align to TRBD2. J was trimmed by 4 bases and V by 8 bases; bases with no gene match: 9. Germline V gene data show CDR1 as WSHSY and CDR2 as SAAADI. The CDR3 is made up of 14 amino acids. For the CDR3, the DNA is TGCGCCAGCGGGGGAGCGGGAGTAGTAGAGACCCAGTACTTC. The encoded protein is CASGGAGVVETQYF.

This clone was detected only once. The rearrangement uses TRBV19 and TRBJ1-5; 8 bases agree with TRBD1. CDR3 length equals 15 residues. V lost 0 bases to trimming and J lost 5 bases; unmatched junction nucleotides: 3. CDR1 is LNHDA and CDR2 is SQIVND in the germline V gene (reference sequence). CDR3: CASSIDGQGDQPQHF. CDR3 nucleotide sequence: TGTGCCAGTAGTATAGACGGACAGGGTGATCAGCCCCAGCATTTT.

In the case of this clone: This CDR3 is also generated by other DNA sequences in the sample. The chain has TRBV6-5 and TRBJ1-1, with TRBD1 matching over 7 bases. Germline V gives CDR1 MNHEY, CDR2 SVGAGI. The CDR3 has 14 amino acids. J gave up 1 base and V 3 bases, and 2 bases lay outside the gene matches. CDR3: CASSYTGENTEAFF. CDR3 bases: TGTGCCAGCAGTTATACAGGGGAGAACACTGAAGCTTTCTTT.

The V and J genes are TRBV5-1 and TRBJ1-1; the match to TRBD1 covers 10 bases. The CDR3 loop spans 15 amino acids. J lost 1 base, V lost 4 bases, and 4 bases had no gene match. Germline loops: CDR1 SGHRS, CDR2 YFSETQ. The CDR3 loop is CASSTRTGGNTEAFF. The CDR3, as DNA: TGCGCCAGCAGCACTCGGACAGGGGGGAACACTGAAGCTTTCTTT.

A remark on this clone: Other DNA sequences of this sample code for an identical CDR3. In nucleotides, the CDR3 is TGTGCCAGCAGCCGGGTGTGGAACACTGAAGCTTTCTTT. As protein: CASSRVWNTEAFF. V gene TRBV9 combines with J gene TRBJ1-1; unclear D gene. The CDR3 is made up of 13 amino acids. The germline V and J ends were trimmed by 4 bases and 1 base, with 8 bases remaining between them. Germline V gene lookup returns CDR1 SGDLS and CDR2 YYNGEE.

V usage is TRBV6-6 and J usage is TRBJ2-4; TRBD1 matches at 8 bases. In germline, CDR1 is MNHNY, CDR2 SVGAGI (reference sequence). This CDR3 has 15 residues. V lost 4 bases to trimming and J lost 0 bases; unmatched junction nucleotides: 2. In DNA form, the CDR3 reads TGTGCCAGCAGTTCAGGGGGCCTAGCCAAAAACATTCAGTACTTC. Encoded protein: CASSSGGLAKNIQYF.

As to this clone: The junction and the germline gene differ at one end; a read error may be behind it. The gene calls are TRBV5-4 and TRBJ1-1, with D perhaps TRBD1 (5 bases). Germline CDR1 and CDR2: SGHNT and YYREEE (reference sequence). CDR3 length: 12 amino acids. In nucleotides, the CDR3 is TGTGCCAGCAGCTTGGGCCCTCGCACAGGAACATTT. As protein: CASSLGPRTGTF.

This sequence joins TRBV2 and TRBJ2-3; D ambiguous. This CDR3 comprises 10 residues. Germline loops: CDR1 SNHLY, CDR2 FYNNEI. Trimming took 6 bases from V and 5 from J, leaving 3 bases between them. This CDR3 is CASRLDTQYF. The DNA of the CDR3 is TGTGCCAGCAGACTAGATACGCAGTATTTT.

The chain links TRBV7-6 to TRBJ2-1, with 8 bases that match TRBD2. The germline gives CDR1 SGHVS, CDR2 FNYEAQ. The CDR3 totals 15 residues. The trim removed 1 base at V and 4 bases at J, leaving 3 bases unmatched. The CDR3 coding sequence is TGTGCCAGCAGCTTAGACAGCGGGAGATACAATGAGCAGTTCTTC. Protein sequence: CASSLDSGRYNEQFF. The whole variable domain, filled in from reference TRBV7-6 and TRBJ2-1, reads GAGVSQSPRYKVTKRGQDVALRCDPISGHVSLYWYRQALGQGPEFLTYFNYEAQQDKSGLPNDRFSAERPEGSISTLTIQRTEQRDSAMYRCASSLDSGRYNEQFFGPGTRLTVL.

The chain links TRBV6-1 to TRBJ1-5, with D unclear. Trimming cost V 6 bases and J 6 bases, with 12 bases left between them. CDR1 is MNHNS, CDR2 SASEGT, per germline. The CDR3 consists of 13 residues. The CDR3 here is CASRVEIRQPQHF. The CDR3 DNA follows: TGTGCCAGCAGGGTAGAAATCCGTCAGCCCCAGCATTTT.

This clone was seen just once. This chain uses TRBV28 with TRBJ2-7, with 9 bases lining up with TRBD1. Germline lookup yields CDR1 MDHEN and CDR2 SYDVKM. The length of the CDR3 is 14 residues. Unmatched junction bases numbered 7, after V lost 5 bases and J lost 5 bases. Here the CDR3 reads CASSQPGQGDEQYF. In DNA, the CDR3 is TGTGCCAGCAGTCAGCCGGGACAGGGTGACGAGCAGTACTTC. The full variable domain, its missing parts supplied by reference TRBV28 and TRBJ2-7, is DVKVTQSSRYLVKRTGEKVFLECVQDMDHENMFWYRQDPGLGLRLIYFSYDVKMKEKGDIPEGYSVSREKKERFSLILESASTNQTSMYLCASSQPGQGDEQYFGPGTRLTVT.

CDR3 coding DNA: TGCAGTGCTGAGACTCAGCATGAGCAGTTCTTC. This codes for CSAETQHEQFF. This chain joins TRBV20-1 and TRBJ2-1, with D unresolved. Trimming took off 5 bases at V and 8 bases at J, with 10 bases between the two ends. Germline loops: CDR1 DFQATT, CDR2 SNEGSKA (reference sequence). The CDR3 sequence is 11 residues long.